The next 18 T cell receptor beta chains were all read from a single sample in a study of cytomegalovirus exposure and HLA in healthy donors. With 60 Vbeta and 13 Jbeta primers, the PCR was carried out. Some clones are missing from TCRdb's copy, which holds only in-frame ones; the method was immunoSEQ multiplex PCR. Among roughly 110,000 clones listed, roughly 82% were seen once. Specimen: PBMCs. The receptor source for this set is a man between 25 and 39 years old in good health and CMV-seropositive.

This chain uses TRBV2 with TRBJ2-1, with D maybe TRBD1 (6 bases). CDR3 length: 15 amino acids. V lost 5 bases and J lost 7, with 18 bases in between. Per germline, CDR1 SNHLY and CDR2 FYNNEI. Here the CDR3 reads CASSPLVGARNEQFF. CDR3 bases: TGTGCCAGCAGTCCCCTAGTGGGGGCGAGAAATGAGCAGTTCTTC.

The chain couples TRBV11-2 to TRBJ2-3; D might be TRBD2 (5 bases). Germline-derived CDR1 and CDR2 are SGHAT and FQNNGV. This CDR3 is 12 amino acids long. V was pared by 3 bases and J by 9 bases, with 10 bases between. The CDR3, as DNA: TGTGCCAGCAGCTTCGAGGGAAACACGCAGTATTTT. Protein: CASSFEGNTQYF.

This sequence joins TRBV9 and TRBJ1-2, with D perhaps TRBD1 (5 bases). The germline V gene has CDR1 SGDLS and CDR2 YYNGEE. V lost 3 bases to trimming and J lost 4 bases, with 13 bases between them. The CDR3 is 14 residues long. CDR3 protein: CASSDLQVGYGYTF. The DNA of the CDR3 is TGTGCCAGCAGCGACTTACAGGTGGGCTATGGCTACACCTTC. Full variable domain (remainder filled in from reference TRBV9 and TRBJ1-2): DSGVTQTPKHLITATGQRVTLRCSPRSGDLSVYWYQQSLDQGLQFLIQYYNGEERAKGNILERFSAQQFPDLHSELNLSSLELGDSALYFCASSDLQVGYGYTFGSGTRLTVV.

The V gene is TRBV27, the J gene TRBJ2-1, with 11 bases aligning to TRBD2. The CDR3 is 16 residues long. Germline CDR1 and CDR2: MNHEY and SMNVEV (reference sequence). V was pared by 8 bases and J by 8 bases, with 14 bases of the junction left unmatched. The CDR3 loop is CASGLFPSGGSHEQFF. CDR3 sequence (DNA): TGTGCCAGCGGCCTTTTCCCTAGCGGGGGGTCCCATGAGCAGTTCTTC.

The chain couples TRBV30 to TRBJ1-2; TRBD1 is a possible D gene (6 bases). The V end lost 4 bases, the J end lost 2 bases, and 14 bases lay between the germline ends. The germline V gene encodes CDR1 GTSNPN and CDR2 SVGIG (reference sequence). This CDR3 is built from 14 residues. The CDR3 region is CAWTQGGANYGYTF. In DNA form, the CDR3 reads TGTGCCTGGACCCAAGGGGGGGCGAACTATGGCTACACCTTC.

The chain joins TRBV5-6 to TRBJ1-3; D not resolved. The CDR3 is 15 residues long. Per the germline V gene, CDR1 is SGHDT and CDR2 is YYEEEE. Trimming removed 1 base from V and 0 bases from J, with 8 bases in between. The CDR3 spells CASSLRVASGNTIYF. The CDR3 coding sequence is TGTGCCAGCAGCTTGCGGGTCGCCTCTGGAAACACCATATATTTT.

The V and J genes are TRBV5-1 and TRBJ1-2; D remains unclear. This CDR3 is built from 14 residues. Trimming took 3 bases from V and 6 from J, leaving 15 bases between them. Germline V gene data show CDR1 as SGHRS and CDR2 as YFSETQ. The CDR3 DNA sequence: TGCGCCAGCAGCTCCGGGAGGGCAGGCGATGGCTACACCTTC. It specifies CASSSGRAGDGYTF.

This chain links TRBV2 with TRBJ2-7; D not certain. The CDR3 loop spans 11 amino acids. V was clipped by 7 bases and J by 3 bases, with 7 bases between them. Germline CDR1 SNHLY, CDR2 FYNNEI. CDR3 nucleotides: TGTGCCAGCAATGTAAACTACGAGCAGTACTTC. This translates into CASNVNYEQYF.

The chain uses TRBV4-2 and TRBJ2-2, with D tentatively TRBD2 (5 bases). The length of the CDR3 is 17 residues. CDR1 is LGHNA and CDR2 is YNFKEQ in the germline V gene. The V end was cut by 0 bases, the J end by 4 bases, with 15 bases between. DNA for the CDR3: TGTGCCAGCAGCCAAGATTTTGGCGCCGCGGGCACCGGGGAGCTGTTTTTT. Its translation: CASSQDFGAAGTGELFF.

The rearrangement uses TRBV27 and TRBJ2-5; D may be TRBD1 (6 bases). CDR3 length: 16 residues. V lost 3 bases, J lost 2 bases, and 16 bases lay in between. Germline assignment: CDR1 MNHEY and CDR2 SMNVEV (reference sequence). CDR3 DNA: TGTGCCAGCAGTTTGTCCGTTGGGGGCCGGCAAGAGACCCAGTACTTC. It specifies CASSLSVGGRQETQYF.

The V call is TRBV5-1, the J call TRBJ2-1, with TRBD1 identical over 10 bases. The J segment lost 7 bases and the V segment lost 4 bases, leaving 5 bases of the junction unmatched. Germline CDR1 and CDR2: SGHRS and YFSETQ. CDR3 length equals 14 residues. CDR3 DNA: TGCGCCAGCAGCCCCCGGGACAGGGGAAATGAGCAGTTCTTC. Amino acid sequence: CASSPRDRGNEQFF. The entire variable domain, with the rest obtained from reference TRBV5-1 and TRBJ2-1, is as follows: KAGVTQTPRYLIKTRGQQVTLSCSPISGHRSVSWYQQTPGQGLQFLFEYFSETQRNKGNFPGRFSGRQFSNSRSEMNVSTLELGDSALYLCASSPRDRGNEQFFGPGTRLTVL.

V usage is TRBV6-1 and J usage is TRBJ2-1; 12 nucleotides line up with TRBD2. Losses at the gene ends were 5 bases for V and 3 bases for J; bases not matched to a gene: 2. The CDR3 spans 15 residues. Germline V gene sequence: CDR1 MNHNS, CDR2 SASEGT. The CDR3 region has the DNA TGTGCCAGCAGTATACTAGCGGGGGGCTACAATGAGCAGTTCTTC. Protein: CASSILAGGYNEQFF.

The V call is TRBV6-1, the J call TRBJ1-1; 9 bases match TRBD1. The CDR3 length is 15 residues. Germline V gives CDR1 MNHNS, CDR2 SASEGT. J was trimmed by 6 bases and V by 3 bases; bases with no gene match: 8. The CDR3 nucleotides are TGTGCCAGCAGTGAGGTGGACAGGGGTCAAGCTGAAGCTTTCTTT. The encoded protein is CASSEVDRGQAEAFF.

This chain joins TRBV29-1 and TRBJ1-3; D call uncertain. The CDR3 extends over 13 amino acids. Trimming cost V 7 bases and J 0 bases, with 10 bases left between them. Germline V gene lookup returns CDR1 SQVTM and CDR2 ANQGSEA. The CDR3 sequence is CSARRPSGNTIYF. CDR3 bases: TGCAGCGCCCGCAGGCCCTCTGGAAACACCATATATTTT. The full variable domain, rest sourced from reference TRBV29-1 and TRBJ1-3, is SAVISQKPSRDICQRGTSLTIQCQVDSQVTMMFWYRQQPGQSLTLIATANQGSEATYESGFVIDKFPISRPNLTFSTLTVSNMSPEDSSIYLCSARRPSGNTIYFGEGSWLTVV.

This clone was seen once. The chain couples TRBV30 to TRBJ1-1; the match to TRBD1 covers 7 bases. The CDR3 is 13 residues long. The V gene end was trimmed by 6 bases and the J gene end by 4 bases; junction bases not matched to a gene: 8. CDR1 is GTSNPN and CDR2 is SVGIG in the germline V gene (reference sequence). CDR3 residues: CACTGQWSTEAFF. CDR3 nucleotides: TGTGCCTGTACGGGACAGTGGAGCACTGAAGCTTTCTTT.

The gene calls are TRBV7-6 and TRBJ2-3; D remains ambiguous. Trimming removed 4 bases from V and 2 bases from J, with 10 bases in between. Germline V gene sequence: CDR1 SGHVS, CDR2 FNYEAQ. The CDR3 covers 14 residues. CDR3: CASSSIRLTDTQYF. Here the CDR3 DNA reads TGTGCCAGCAGCTCCATTAGACTCACAGATACGCAGTATTTT.

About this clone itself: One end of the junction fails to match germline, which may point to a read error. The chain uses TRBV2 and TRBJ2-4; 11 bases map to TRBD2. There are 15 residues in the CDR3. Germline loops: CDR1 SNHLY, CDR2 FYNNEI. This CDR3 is CAGRAGTSGLNIQYF. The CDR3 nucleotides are TGTGCCGGCAGGGCCGGGACTAGCGGACTAAACATTCAGTACTTC.

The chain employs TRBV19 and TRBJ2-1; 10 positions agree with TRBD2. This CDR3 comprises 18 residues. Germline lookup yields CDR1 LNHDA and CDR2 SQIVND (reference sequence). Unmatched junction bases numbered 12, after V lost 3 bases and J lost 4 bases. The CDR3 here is CASSIRLAGASSYNEQFF. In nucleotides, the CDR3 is TGTGCCAGTAGTATCCGGCTAGCGGGGGCCTCGTCGTACAATGAGCAGTTCTTC.